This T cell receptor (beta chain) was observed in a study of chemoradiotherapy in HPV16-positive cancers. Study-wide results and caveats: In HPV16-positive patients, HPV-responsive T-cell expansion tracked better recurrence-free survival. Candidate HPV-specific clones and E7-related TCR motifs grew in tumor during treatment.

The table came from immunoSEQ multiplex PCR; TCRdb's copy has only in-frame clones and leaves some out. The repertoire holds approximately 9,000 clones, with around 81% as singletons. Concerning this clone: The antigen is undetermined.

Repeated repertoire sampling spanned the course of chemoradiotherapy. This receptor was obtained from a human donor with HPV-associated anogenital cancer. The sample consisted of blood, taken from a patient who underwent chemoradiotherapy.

CDR3 loop: CASSMNQISGNTIYF. The CDR3 DNA reads as TGTGCCAGTAGTATGAATCAGATCTCTGGAAACACCATATATTTT. This sequence joins TRBV19 and TRBJ1-3; D is unresolved. The CDR3 extends over 15 amino acids. Trimming stripped 3 bases from V and 0 bases from J, with 9 bases between. Per the germline V gene, CDR1 is LNHDA and CDR2 is SQIVND (reference sequence).